These 7 T cell receptor beta chains were sequenced from one sample in a study of blood T cells in healthy people across ages. The second PCR ran 7 to 11 cycles with a sample-barcoded 5' primer and J-beta primers. Using its own MiXCR run on the 5' RACE reads, TCRdb lists one record per CDR3 protein. The sample yields 1.8 million or so distinct CDR3 sequences, more than 35% seen once. Sequencing used blood. The receptor set was obtained from a human donor in good health.

In this sample, this clonotype turned up a few times. This chain connects TRBV12-3 or TRBV12-4 to TRBJ1-4, with D perhaps TRBD1 (5 bases). This CDR3 contains 14 residues. Deletions cut 5 bases from V and 5 bases from J, with 12 bases between. CDR3 sequence (DNA): TGTGCCAGCAGTCAAACGCAGGGAAATGAAAAACTGTTTTTT. Translating gives CASSQTQGNEKLFF.

This clonotype was seen once. The chain carries TRBV20-1 and TRBJ2-3; a possible D gene is TRBD1 (5 bases). The CDR3 has 14 residues. Trimming removed 4 bases at V and 1 base at J, with 12 bases between. Germline loops: CDR1 DFQATT, CDR2 SNEGSKA (reference sequence). The CDR3 protein is CSATRGPGTDTQYF. Here the CDR3 DNA reads TGCAGTGCTACTAGGGGTCCTGGCACAGATACGCAGTATTTT.

The rearrangement uses TRBV4-2 and TRBJ2-7; TRBD2 matches at 13 bases. The CDR3 runs to 15 residues. In germline, CDR1 is LGHNA, CDR2 YNFKEQ. Trimming took 4 bases from V and 4 from J; bases not matched to a gene: 4. CDR3 loop: CASSRGTSGEYEQYF. The DNA of the CDR3 is TGTGCCAGCAGCCGAGGGACTAGCGGGGAATACGAGCAGTACTTC.

The chain employs TRBV5-8 and TRBJ1-2; 8 bases map to TRBD1. V shed 1 base, J shed 2 bases, and the junction held 7 bases outside the gene matches. The CDR3 runs 16 residues. Per germline, CDR1 SGHTS and CDR2 YDEGEE. The chain's CDR3 is CASSLRQGTINYGYTF. CDR3 sequence (DNA): TGTGCCAGCAGCTTGAGACAGGGGACCATAAACTATGGCTACACCTTC.

The genes are TRBV10-3 and TRBJ1-5; 7 nucleotides match TRBD1. Unmatched junction bases numbered 4, after V lost 2 bases and J lost 0 bases. This CDR3 is 16 amino acids long. Per germline, CDR1 ENHRY and CDR2 SYGVKD. The CDR3 is CAISEGGQYSNQPQHF. CDR3 sequence (DNA): TGTGCCATCAGTGAGGGGGGACAGTATAGCAATCAGCCCCAGCATTTT.

Concerning this clonotype itself: The junction departs from germline at one end; a sequencing error may be responsible. J is TRBJ2-1 and V is TRBV5-1; D not certain. The CDR3 extends over 13 amino acids. CDR1 and CDR2 (germline): SGHRS, YFSETQ. As DNA, the CDR3 is TGCGTCAGCAGCTTGGGCAGCCACAATGAGCAGTTCTTC. This gives the protein CVSSLGSHNEQFF.

The rearrangement links TRBV7-2 to TRBJ2-3; 8 nucleotides agree with TRBD1. The germline V gene has CDR1 SGHTA and CDR2 FQGNSA. The V gene end was trimmed by 8 bases and the J gene end by 1 base; junction bases not matched to a gene: 5. The CDR3 is 14 amino acids. CDR3 region: CASGAQGGTDTQYF. In DNA form, the CDR3 reads TGTGCCAGCGGAGCACAGGGGGGCACAGATACGCAGTATTTT.